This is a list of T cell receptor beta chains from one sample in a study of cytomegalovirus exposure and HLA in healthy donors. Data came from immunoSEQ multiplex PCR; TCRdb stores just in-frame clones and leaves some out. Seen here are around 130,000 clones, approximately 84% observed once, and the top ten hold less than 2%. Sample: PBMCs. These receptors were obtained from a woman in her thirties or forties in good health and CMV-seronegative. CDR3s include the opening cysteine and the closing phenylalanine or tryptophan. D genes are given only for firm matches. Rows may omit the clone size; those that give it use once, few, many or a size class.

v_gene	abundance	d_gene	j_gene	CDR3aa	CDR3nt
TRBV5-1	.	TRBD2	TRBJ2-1	CASSSTGLAGGSSSYNEQFF	TGCGCCAGCAGCTCAACGGGACTAGCGGGAGGATCCAGCTCCTACAATGAGCAGTTCTTC
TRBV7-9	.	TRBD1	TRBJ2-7	CASSPTFGTGSYEQYF	TGTGCCAGCAGCCCTACCTTCGGGACAGGCTCCTACGAGCAGTACTTC
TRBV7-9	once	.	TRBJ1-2	CASSSHLGQGDSYGYTF	TGTGCCAGCAGCTCCCACCTCGGGCAGGGTGACTCCTATGGCTACACCTTC
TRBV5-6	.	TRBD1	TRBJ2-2	CASSLGRQGNTGELFF	TGTGCCAGCAGCTTAGGGCGACAGGGAAACACCGGGGAGCTGTTTTTT
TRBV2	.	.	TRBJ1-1	CASSVATGSSTEAFF	TGTGCCAGCAGTGTGGCGACCGGGTCGAGCACTGAAGCTTTCTTT
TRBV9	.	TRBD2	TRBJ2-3	CASSRGLAGTDTDTQYF	TGTGCCAGCAGTCGAGGACTAGCGGGTACCGACACAGATACGCAGTATTTT
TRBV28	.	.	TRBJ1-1	CASRDIQGYTEAFF	TGTGCCAGCAGGGATATACAGGGTTACACTGAAGCTTTCTTT
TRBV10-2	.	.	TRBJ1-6	CASEQKDNSPLHF	TGCGCCAGCGAACAGAAGGATAATTCACCCCTCCACTTT
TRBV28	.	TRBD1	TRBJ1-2	CASSPAQGNYGYTF	TGTGCCAGCAGTCCAGCACAGGGGAACTATGGCTACACCTTC
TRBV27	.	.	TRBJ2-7	CASSLSWQPYEQYF	TGTGCCAGCAGTTTATCGTGGCAACCCTACGAGCAGTACTTC
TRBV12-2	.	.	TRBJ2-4	CASRRMGAGVAKNIQYF	TGTGCAAGTCGCCGGATGGGAGCGGGAGTAGCCAAAAACATTCAGTACTTC
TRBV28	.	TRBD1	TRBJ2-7	CASSLVSGTGLSYEQYF	TGTGCCAGCAGTTTAGTTAGTGGGACAGGGCTATCCTACGAGCAGTACTTC
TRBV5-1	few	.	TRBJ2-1	CASSLADVAPTKNEQFF	TGCGCCAGCAGCTTGGCCGATGTAGCGCCTACGAAGAATGAGCAGTTCTTC
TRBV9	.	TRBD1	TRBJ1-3	CASSERSGGGNTIYF	TGTGCCAGCAGCGAGCGTTCAGGGGGAGGAAACACCATATATTTT